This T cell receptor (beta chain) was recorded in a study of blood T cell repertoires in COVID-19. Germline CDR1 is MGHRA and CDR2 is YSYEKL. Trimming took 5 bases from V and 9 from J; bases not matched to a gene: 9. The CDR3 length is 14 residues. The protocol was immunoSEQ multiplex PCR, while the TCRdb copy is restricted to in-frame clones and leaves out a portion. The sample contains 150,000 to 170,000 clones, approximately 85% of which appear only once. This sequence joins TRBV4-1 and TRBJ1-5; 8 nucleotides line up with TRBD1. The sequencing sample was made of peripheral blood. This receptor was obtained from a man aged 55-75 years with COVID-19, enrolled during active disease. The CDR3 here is CASSSRTGQTPQHF. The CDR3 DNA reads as TGCGCCAGCAGCTCAAGGACAGGGCAAACGCCCCAGCATTTT.